Each of the 12 T cell receptor beta chains below was sequenced from the same sample in a study of cytomegalovirus exposure and HLA in healthy donors (dated by TCRdb to the late 2010s). The library was prepared using the immunoSEQ multiplex PCR assay. In TCRdb, the immuneACCESS table is reduced to in-frame sequences with V and J assigned. These tables do not hold every clone; where another copy was compared, an unresolved V gene accounts for under half, and the others remain unexplained. The sample data list under 150,000 clones, and 91% of these were observed just once. Of the sample, 0.69% falls within the top ten clones. The sequencing input was PBMCs. These receptors came from a man in his late teens or twenties in good health and CMV-seronegative.

The gene calls are TRBV6-6 and TRBJ2-1; 15 bases are shared with TRBD2. J lost 7 bases, V lost 6 bases, and 4 bases had no gene match. From germline, CDR1 is MNHNY and CDR2 SVGAGI (reference sequence). This CDR3 is 15 amino acids long. The CDR3 DNA is TGTGCCAGCAGGGGGACTAGCGGGAGGATGAATGAGCAGTTCTTC. Its translation is CASRGTSGRMNEQFF.

This clone was detected once. V usage is TRBV7-2 and J usage is TRBJ2-2; the match to TRBD1 covers 8 bases. The CDR3 has 15 amino acids. The germline V gene has CDR1 SGHTA and CDR2 FQGNSA. The ends lost 5 bases at V and 5 bases at J; junction bases unmatched: 7. For the CDR3, the DNA is TGTGCCAGCAGCGCGCGACAGGGGAGGACCGGGGAGCTGTTTTTT. It is translated as CASSARQGRTGELFF.

The V gene is TRBV5-1, the J gene TRBJ2-7; 7 nucleotides agree with TRBD1. The CDR3 loop spans 14 amino acids. Germline CDR1 reads SGHRS; CDR2 reads YFSETQ. V dropped 1 base and J dropped 0; count of bases not matched to a gene: 1. The CDR3 DNA sequence: TGCGCCAGCAGCTTGTACAGGGGCTCCTACGAGCAGTACTTC. Amino acid sequence: CASSLYRGSYEQYF.

For the CDR3, the DNA is TGCGCCAGCAGCCCGCCGGGACTAGCGGGATCCCCCGAGCAGTTCTTC. This encodes CASSPPGLAGSPEQFF. The chain has TRBV5-1 and TRBJ2-1, with 13 bases that match TRBD2. V was clipped by 4 bases and J by 10 bases; unmatched bases: 11. The CDR3 runs to 16 residues. Germline loops: CDR1 SGHRS, CDR2 YFSETQ.

This chain connects TRBV5-1 to TRBJ2-1, with 8 bases identical to TRBD1. The length of the CDR3 is 18 residues. Germline CDR1 is SGHRS and CDR2 is YFSETQ. Trimming cost V 1 base and J 0 bases; bases outside gene matches: 9. The CDR3 loop reads CASSLPGGAQSSYNEQFF. In DNA form, the CDR3 reads TGCGCCAGCAGCTTGCCAGGGGGCGCCCAGAGCTCCTACAATGAGCAGTTCTTC.

The chain's CDR3 is CASSELVRRSYEQYF. Written as DNA, the CDR3 is TGTGCCAGCAGTGAATTAGTCAGGCGATCCTACGAGCAGTACTTC. The chain carries TRBV6-1 and TRBJ2-7; D remains ambiguous. Germline assignment: CDR1 MNHNS and CDR2 SASEGT. The CDR3 is 15 residues long. Trimming removed 2 bases at V and 1 base at J, with 12 bases between.

The count of this clone is one. The chain has TRBV7-2 and TRBJ2-5; TRBD1 agrees at 9 bases. V trimming: 5 bases; J trimming: 2 bases; junction bases outside the gene matches: 12. This CDR3 is 17 amino acids long. CDR1 and CDR2 (germline): SGHTA, FQGNSA. The CDR3 loop reads CASSPMGQGVRQETQYF. The CDR3 bases are TGTGCCAGCAGCCCTATGGGACAGGGAGTAAGGCAAGAGACCCAGTACTTC.

The chain combines TRBV11-2 with TRBJ2-3, with TRBD2 matching over 10 bases. The germline V gene has CDR1 SGHAT and CDR2 FQNNGV. The V gene end was trimmed by 3 bases and the J gene end by 3 bases; junction bases not matched to a gene: 6. The CDR3 has 16 residues. The CDR3 DNA sequence: TGTGCCAGCAGCTTCAGAGCGGGGGGGAGGACAGATACGCAGTATTTT. It is translated as CASSFRAGGRTDTQYF.

The V and J genes are TRBV15 and TRBJ1-3; the D is unclear. This CDR3 contains 15 residues. In germline, CDR1 is LNHNV, CDR2 YYDKDF (reference sequence). Trimming took off 0 bases at V and 5 bases at J, with 11 bases between the two ends. CDR3 DNA sequence: TGTGCCACCAGCAGAGATGGGCAGAAAAGAAACACCATATATTTT. Translating it yields CATSRDGQKRNTIYF.

The genes are TRBV5-1 and TRBJ1-2, with 9 bases that match TRBD1. Germline V gene data show CDR1 as SGHRS and CDR2 as YFSETQ. J lost 7 bases, V lost 4 bases, and 17 bases had no gene match. This CDR3 spans 17 amino acids. The CDR3 DNA sequence: TGCGCCAGCAGCAAAAAGGGACAGGGATCGACATGGTTTGGCTACACCTTC. Protein sequence: CASSKKGQGSTWFGYTF.

The V gene is TRBV5-1, the J gene TRBJ1-1, with D perhaps matching TRBD1 (6 bases). The CDR3 is 15 amino acids. In germline, CDR1 is SGHRS, CDR2 YFSETQ. Between the trimmed V and J ends, which lost 2 bases and 0 bases, there was a span of 11 bases. Here the CDR3 reads CASSFIDRMNTEAFF. In nucleotides, the CDR3 is TGCGCCAGCAGCTTTATTGACAGGATGAACACTGAAGCTTTCTTT.

CDR3 DNA: TGTGCCAGCAGCTTAGTCATGAGGGGAGGGGGCACTGAAGCTTTCTTT. Amino acids: CASSLVMRGGGTEAFF. V is TRBV7-2 and J is TRBJ1-1; weak D call: TRBD1 (6 bases). Trimming removed 1 base at V and 4 bases at J, with 16 bases between. This CDR3 is 16 amino acids long. CDR1 is SGHTA and CDR2 is FQGNSA in the germline V gene.